This record looks at one T cell receptor (beta chain) sequence and its context. RNA transcripts yielded amplified TCR beta CDR3 regions. Researchers ran a first-round RT-PCR on the TCR CDR3 using the HTBI primer set. TCRdb passed the multiplex PCR reads through MiXCR, listing each CDR3 protein once. In the table there are 250,000 to 300,000 distinct CDR3 sequences, 13% to 15% of which are singletons. Trimming at V came to 1 base and at J to 9 bases, leaving 7 bases not matched to a gene. CDR1 is SGHVS and CDR2 is FQNEAQ in the germline V gene. This CDR3 is built from 15 residues. These data belong to a study of T cells in Graves' hyperthyroidism and ophthalmopathy.

This TCR came from a woman aged 40 to 55 with Graves' hyperthyroidism that later progressed to Graves' ophthalmopathy. The chain uses TRBV7-8 and TRBJ2-1, with 9 bases lining up with TRBD1. The sequenced material came from blood. Here the CDR3 reads CASSLVNRGQGEQFF. The CDR3 DNA reads TGTGCCAGCAGCTTAGTTAACAGGGGGCAAGGTGAGCAGTTCTTC.